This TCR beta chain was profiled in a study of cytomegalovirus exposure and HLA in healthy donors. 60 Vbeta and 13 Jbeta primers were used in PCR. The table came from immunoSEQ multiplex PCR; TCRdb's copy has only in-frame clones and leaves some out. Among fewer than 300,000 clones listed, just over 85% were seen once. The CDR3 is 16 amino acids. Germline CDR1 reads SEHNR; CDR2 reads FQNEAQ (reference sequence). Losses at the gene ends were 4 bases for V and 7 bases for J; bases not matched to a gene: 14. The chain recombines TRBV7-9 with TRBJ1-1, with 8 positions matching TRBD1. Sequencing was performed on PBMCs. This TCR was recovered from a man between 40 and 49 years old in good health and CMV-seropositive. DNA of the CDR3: TGTGCCAGCAGCTCCGGGTGGGGGACAGGAGTGGGTGAAGCTTTCTTT. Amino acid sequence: CASSSGWGTGVGEAFF.